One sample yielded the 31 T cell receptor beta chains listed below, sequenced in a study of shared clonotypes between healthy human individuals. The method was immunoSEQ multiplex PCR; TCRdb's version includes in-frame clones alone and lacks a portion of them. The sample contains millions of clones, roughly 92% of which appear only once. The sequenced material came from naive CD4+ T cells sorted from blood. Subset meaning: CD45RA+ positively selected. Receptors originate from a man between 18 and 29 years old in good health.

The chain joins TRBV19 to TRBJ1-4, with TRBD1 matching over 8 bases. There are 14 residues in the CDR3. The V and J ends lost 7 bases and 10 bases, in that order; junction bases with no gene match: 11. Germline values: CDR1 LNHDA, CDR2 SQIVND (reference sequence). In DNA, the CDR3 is TGTGCCAGTACCGGACAGGGTGGAGCTGGAAAACTGTTTTTT. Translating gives CASTGQGGAGKLFF.

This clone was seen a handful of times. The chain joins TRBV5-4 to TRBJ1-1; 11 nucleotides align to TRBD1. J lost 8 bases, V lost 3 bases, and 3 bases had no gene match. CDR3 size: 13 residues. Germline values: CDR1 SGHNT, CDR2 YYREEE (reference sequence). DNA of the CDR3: TGTGCCAGCAGCTGGACAGGGGGCAGGGAAGCTTTCTTT. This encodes CASSWTGGREAFF. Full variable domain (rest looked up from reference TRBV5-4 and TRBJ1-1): ETGVTQSPTHLIKTRGQQVTLRCSSQSGHNTVSWYQQALGQGPQFIFQYYREEENGRGNFPPRFSGLQFPNYSSELNVNALELDDSALYLCASSWTGGREAFFGQGTRLTVV.

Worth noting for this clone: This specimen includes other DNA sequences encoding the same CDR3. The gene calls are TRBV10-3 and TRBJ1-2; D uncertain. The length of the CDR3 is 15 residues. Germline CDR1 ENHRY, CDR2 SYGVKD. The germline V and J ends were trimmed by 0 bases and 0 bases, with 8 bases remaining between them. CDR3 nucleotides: TGTGCCATCAGTGAGTCGCCAGGAGCTAACTATGGCTACACCTTC. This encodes CAISESPGANYGYTF.

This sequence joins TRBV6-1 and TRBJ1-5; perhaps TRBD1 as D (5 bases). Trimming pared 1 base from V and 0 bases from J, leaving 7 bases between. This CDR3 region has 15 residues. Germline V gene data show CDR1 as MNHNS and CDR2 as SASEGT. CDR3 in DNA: TGTGCCAGCAGTGAAGGGGGCGGTAGCAATCAGCCCCAGCATTTT. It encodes CASSEGGGSNQPQHF.

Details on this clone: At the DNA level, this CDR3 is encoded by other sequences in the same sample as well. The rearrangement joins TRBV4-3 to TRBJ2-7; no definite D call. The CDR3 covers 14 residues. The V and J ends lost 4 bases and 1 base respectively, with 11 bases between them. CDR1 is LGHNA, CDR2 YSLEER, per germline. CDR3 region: CASSPGLASYEQYF. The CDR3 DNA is TGCGCCAGCAGCCCCGGTCTCGCTTCCTACGAGCAGTACTTC.

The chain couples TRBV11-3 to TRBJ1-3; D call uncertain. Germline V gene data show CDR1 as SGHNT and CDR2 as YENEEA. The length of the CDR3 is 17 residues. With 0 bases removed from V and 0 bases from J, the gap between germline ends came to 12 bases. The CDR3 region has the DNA TGTGCCAGCAGCTTAGACGTTGCGGTTAGCTCTGGAAACACCATATATTTT. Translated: CASSLDVAVSSGNTIYF.

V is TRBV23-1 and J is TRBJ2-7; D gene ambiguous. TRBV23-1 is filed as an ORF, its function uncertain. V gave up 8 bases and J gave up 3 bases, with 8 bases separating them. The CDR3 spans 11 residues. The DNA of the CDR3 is TGCGCCAGCGGAACCCACTACGAGCAGTACTTC. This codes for CASGTHYEQYF.

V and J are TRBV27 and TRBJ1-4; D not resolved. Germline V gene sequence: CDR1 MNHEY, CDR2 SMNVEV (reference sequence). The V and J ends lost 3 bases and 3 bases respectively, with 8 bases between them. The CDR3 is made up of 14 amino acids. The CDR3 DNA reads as TGTGCCAGCAGTTTGGTGACCGCTAATGAAAAACTGTTTTTT. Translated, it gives CASSLVTANEKLFF.

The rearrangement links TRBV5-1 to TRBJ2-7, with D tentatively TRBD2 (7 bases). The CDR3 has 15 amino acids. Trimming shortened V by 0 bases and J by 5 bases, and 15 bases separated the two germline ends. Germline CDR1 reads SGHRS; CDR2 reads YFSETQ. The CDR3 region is CASSLVMGGLHEQYF. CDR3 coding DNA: TGCGCCAGCAGCTTGGTGATGGGGGGGCTTCACGAGCAGTACTTC.

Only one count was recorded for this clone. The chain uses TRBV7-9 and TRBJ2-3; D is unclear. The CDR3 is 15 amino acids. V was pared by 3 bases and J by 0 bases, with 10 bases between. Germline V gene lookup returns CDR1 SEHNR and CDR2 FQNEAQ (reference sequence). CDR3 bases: TGTGCCAGCAGCTTCGGTGTACAAAGCACAGATACGCAGTATTTT. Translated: CASSFGVQSTDTQYF.

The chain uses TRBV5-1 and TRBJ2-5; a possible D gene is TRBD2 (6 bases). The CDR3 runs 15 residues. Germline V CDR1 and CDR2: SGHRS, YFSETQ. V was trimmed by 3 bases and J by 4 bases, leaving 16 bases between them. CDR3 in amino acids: CASSSTLGGLETQYF. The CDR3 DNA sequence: TGCGCCAGCAGCTCTACACTCGGGGGATTAGAGACCCAGTACTTC.

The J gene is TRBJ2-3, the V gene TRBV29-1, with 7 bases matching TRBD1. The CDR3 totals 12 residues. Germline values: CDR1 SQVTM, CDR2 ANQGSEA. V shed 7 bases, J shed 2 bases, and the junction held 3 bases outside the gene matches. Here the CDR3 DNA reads TGCAGCGCGAGGGGGCTCACAGATACGCAGTATTTT. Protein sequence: CSARGLTDTQYF.

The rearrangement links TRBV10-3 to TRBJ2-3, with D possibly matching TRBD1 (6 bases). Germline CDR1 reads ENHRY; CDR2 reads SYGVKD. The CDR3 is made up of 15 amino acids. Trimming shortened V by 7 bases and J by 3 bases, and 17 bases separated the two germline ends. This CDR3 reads CAIKSGVVETDTQYF. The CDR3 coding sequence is TGTGCCATCAAATCAGGGGTTGTCGAAACAGATACGCAGTATTTT.

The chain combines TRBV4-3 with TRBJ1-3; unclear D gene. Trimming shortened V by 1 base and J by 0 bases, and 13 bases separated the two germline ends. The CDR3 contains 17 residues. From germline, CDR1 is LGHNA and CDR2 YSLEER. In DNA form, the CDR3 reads TGCGCCAGCAGCCAAGGCCCCATGGGGAGCTCTGGAAACACCATATATTTT. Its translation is CASSQGPMGSSGNTIYF.

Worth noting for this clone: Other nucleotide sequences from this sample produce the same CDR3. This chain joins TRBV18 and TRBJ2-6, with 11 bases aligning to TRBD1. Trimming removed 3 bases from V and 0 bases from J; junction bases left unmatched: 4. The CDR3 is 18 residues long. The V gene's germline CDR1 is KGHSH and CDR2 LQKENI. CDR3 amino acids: CASSPPGQGASGANVLTF. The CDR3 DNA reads TGTGCCAGCTCACCGCCCGGACAGGGGGCCTCTGGGGCCAACGTCCTGACTTTC.

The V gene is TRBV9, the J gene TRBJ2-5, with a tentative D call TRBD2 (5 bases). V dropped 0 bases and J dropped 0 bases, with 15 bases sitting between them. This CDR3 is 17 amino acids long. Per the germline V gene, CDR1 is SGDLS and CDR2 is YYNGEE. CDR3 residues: CASSVAPSGSYQETQYF. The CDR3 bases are TGTGCCAGCAGCGTAGCTCCCAGCGGAAGTTACCAAGAGACCCAGTACTTC. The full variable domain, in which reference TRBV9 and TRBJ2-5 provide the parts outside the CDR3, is DSGVTQTPKHLITATGQRVTLRCSPRSGDLSVYWYQQSLDQGLQFLIQYYNGEERAKGNILERFSAQQFPDLHSELNLSSLELGDSALYFCASSVAPSGSYQETQYFGPGTRLLVL.

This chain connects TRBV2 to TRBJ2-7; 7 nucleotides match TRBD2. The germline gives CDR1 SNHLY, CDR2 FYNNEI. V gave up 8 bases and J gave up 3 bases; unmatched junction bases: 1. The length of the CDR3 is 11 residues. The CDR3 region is CASGRGYEQYF. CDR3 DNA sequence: TGTGCCAGCGGGAGGGGCTACGAGCAGTACTTC.

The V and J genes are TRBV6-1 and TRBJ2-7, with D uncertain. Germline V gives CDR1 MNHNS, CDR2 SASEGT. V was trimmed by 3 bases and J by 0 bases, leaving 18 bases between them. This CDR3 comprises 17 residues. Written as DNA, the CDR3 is TGTGCCAGCAGTGAGCAGCCTATACACACGAGCTCCTACGAGCAGTACTTC. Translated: CASSEQPIHTSSYEQYF.

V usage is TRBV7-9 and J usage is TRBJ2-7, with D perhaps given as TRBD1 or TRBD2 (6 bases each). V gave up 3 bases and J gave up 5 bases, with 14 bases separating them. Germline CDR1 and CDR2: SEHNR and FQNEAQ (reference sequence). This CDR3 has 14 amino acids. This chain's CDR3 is CASSLGGEGNEQYF. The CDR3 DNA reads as TGTGCCAGCAGCTTGGGGGGCGAGGGAAACGAGCAGTACTTC. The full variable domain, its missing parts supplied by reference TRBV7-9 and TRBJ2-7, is DTGVSQNPRHKITKRGQNVTFRCDPISEHNRLYWYRQTLGQGPEFLTYFQNEAQLEKSRLLSDRFSAERPKGSFSTLEIQRTEQGDSAMYLCASSLGGEGNEQYFGPGTRLTVT.

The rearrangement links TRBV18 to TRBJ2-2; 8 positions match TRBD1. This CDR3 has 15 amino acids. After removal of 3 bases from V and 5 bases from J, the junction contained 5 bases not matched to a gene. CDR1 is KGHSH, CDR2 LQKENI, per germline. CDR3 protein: CASSPRTGPTGELFF. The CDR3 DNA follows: TGTGCCAGCTCACCCCGGACAGGGCCGACCGGGGAGCTGTTTTTT.

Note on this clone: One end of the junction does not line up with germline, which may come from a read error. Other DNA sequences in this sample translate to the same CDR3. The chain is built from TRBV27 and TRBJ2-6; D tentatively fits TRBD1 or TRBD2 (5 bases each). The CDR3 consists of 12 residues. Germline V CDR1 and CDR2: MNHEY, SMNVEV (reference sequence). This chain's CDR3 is CASSPGANVLTF. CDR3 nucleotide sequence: TGTGCCAGCAGTCCCGGGGCGAACGTCCTGACTTTC.

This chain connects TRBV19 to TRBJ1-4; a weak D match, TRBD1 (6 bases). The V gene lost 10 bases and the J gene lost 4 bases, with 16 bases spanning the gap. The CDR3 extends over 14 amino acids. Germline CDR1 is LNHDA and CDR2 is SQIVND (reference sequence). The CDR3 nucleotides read TGTGCCACAGACGACGGGGGGCTTAATGAAAAACTGTTTTTT. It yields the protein CATDDGGLNEKLFF. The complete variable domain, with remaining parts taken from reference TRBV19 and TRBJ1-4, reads DGGITQSPKYLFRKEGQNVTLSCEQNLNHDAMYWYRQDPGQGLRLIYYSQIVNDFQKGDIAEGYSVSREKKESFPLTVTSAQKNPTAFYLCATDDGGLNEKLFFGSGTQLSVL.

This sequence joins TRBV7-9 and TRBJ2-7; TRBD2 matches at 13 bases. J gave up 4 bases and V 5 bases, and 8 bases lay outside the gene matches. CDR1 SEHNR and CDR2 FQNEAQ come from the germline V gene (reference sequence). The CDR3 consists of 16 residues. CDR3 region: CASSLGLAGDTYEQYF. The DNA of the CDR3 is TGTGCCAGCAGCCTAGGACTAGCGGGAGACACTTACGAGCAGTACTTC.

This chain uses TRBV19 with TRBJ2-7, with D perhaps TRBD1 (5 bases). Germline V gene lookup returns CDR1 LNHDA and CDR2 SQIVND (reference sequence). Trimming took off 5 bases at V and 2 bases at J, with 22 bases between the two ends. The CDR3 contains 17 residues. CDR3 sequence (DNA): TGTGCCAGTAGTGACCCGACAGCCTCAAGACGCCCCTACGAGCAGTACTTC. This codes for CASSDPTASRRPYEQYF.

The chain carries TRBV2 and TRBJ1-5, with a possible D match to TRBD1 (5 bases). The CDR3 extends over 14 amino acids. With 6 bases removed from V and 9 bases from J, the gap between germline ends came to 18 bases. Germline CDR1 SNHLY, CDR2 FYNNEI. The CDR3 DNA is TGTGCCAGCAGCGAATCCGGGACCCCGGGGCCCCAGCATTTT. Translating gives CASSESGTPGPQHF.

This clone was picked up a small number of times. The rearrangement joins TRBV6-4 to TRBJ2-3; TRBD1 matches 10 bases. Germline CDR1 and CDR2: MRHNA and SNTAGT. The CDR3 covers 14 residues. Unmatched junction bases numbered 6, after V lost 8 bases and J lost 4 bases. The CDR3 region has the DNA TGTGCCAGCGGGGACAGGGGAGAGCCAGATACGCAGTATTTT. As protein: CASGDRGEPDTQYF.

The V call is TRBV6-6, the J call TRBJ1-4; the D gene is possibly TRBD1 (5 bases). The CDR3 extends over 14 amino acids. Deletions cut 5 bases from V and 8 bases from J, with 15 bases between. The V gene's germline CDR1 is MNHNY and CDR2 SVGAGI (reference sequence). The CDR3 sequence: CASSPGTIEEKLFF. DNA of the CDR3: TGTGCCAGCAGTCCCGGGACTATTGAAGAAAAACTGTTTTTT.

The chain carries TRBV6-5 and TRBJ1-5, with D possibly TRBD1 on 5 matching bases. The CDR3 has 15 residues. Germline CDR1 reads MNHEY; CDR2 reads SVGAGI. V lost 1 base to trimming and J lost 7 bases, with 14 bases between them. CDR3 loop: CASSYLPRGEQPQHF. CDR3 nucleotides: TGTGCCAGCAGTTACTTGCCCCGGGGGGAACAGCCCCAGCATTTT.

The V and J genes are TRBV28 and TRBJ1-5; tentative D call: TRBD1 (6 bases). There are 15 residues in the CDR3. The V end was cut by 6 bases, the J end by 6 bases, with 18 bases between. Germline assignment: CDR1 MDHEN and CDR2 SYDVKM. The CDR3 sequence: CASSAPGGPFQPQHF. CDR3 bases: TGTGCCAGCAGCGCACCGGGGGGGCCTTTTCAGCCCCAGCATTTT.

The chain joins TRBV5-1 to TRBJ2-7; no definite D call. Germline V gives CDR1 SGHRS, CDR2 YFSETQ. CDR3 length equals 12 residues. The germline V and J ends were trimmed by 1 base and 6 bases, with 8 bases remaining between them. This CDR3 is CASSLKGLEQYF. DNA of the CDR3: TGCGCCAGCAGCTTGAAGGGTCTCGAGCAGTACTTC.

The CDR3 sequence is CASSERGIKITDTQYF. CDR3 coding DNA: TGTGCCAGCAGTGAGAGGGGGATCAAGATCACAGATACGCAGTATTTT. The chain couples TRBV2 to TRBJ2-3; TRBD1 is a possible D gene (6 bases). CDR3 length: 16 residues. The germline V gene has CDR1 SNHLY and CDR2 FYNNEI. V lost 3 bases and J lost 2, with 15 bases in between.